This T cell receptor beta chain was recorded in a study of a mutant IDH1 vaccine in newly diagnosed glioma. Across the whole study: Radiotherapy, temozolomide, or both had been given previously, and both were given to most.

Turning to this clone: Its antigen remains unidentified.

The table came from immunoSEQ multiplex PCR; TCRdb's copy has only in-frame clones and leaves some out. The sample contains approximately 76,000 clones, over 75% of which appear only once. V dropped 7 bases and J dropped 1 base, with 14 bases sitting between them. CDR1 and CDR2 from the germline V gene are MDHEN and SYDVKM. CDR3 size: 15 residues. Noted time point: week 5, during vaccination. Vaccine doses each comprised 300 ug of mutant IDH1 20-mer peptide, with topical imiquimod. The clonotype originates from a woman in her forties or fifties with glioma. The specimen comprised PBMCs, sampled from a glioma patient whose treatment included an IDH1 peptide vaccine. The chain recombines TRBV28 with TRBJ1-5; TRBD1 is a possible D gene (6 bases). The CDR3: CASTPGEISNQPQHF. In nucleotides, the CDR3 is TGTGCCAGCACCCCAGGGGAGATAAGCAATCAGCCCCAGCATTTT.